This TCR beta chain was sequenced for a study of Graves' ophthalmopathy and Graves' hyperthyroidism. General observations from the study: Most expanded thyroid clonotypes above 0.001 frequency also appeared in blood. The model achieved 55% to 71% sensitivity and roughly 72% specificity for ophthalmopathy progression. Built on 13 signatures, a model told ophthalmopathy apart from stable hyperthyroidism with approximately 91% sensitivity and around 80% specificity.

CDR3 regions of TCR beta were amplified from RNA transcripts. HTBI primers were used in a first-round RT-PCR, which preceded a second-round multiplex PCR. One entry per CDR3 protein results from TCRdb running MiXCR on the multiplex PCR reads. This table has around 520,000 distinct CDR3 sequences, 39% appearing once. Germline assignment: CDR1 SQVTM and CDR2 ANQGSEA. Trimming shortened V by 7 bases and J by 0 bases, and 12 bases separated the two germline ends. This CDR3 has 13 amino acids. Newly diagnosed, the hyperthyroidism patients had under 2 months' duration and were aged 18 to 65. This clonotype was detected many times. What it recognizes is unknown.

The sequencing input was peripheral blood or thyroid tissue (not recorded which). The J gene is TRBJ1-1, the V gene TRBV29-1, with D possibly TRBD1 on 5 matching bases. This receptor was taken from an adult man with Graves' hyperthyroidism. CDR3 in amino acids: CSGYRIMNTEAFF. The CDR3 nucleotides read TGCAGCGGTTACAGGATCATGAACACTGAAGCTTTCTTT.